This T cell receptor beta chain was recorded in a study of T-cell reconstitution after alpha-beta-depleted transplantation in children. There are a few counts of this clonotype. Its matching antigen is unknown. Preparation of the TCRbeta library was carried out with unique molecular identifiers. TCRdb independently ran MiXCR on the PCR reads; one entry per CDR3 protein. The sample yields 80,000 to 100,000 distinct CDR3 sequences, 23% seen once. Germline CDR1 and CDR2: MNHEY and SVGEGT. Trimming at V came to 6 bases and at J to 6 bases, leaving 8 bases not matched to a gene. The CDR3 covers 14 residues. Study observations and caveats: T cells produced anew were the main source of T-cell counts and diversity one year after transplant. In patients about two months after transplant, alpha-beta T cells reportedly arose from several hundred expanded graft clones.

The source is a boy between 2 and 10 years old with acute lymphoblastic leukemia, due to receive a stem cell transplant. The starting material was PBMCs, obtained before TCRalphabeta/CD19-depleted stem cell transplant. The J gene is TRBJ2-7, the V gene TRBV6-2 or TRBV6-3; 10 bases agree with TRBD2. This chain's CDR3 is CASSLAGAGVEQYF. Here the CDR3 DNA reads TGTGCCAGCAGCCTAGCGGGAGCTGGGGTCGAGCAGTACTTC.